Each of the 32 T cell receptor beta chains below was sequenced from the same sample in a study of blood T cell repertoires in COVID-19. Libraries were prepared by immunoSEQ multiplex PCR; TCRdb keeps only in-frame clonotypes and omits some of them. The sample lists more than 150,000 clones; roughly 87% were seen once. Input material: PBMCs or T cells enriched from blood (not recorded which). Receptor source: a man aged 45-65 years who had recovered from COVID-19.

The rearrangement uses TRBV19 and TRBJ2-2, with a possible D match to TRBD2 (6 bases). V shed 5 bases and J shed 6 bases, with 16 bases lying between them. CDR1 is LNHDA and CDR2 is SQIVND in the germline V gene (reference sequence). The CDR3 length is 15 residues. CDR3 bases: TGTGCCAGTAGTGCTCTACCAGGAGGGTCCGGGGAGCTGTTTTTT. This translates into CASSALPGGSGELFF. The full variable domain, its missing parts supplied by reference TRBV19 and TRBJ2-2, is DGGITQSPKYLFRKEGQNVTLSCEQNLNHDAMYWYRQDPGQGLRLIYYSQIVNDFQKGDIAEGYSVSREKKESFPLTVTSAQKNPTAFYLCASSALPGGSGELFFGEGSRLTVL.

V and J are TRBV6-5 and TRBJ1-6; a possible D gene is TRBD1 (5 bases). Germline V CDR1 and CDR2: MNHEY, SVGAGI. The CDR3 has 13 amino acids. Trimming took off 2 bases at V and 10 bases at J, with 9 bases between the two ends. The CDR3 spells CASSYVDNSPLHF. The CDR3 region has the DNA TGTGCCAGCAGTTACGTGGACAACTCACCCCTCCACTTT.

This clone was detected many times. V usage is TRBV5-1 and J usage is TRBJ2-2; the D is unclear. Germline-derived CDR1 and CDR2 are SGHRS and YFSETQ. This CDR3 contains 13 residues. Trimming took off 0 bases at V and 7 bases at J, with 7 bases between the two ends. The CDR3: CASSLGSGGELFF. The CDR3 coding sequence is TGCGCCAGCAGCTTGGGCTCCGGCGGGGAGCTGTTTTTT. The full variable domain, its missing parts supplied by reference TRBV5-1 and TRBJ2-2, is KAGVTQTPRYLIKTRGQQVTLSCSPISGHRSVSWYQQTPGQGLQFLFEYFSETQRNKGNFPGRFSGRQFSNSRSEMNVSTLELGDSALYLCASSLGSGGELFFGEGSRLTVL.

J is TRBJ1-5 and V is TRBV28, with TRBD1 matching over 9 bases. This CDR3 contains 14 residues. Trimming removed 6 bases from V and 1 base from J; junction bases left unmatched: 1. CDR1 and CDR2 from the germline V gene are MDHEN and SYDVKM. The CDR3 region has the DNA TGTGCCAGCAGGGGGACAGGGAGCAATCAGCCCCAGCATTTT. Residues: CASRGTGSNQPQHF.

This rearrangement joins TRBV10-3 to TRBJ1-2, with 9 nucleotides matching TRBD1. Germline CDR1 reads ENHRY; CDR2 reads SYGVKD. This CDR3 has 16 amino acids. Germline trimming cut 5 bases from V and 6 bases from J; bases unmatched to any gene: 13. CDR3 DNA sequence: TGTGCCATCAGTCCTAACACAGGGGGCGACGTGAATGGCTACACCTTC. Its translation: CAISPNTGGDVNGYTF.

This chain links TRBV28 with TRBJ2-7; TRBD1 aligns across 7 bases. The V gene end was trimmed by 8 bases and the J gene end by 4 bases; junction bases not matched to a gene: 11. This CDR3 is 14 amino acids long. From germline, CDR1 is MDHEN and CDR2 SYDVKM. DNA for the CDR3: TGTGCCAGCCAATCCGGGACAGCCTTTTACGAGCAGTACTTC. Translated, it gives CASQSGTAFYEQYF.

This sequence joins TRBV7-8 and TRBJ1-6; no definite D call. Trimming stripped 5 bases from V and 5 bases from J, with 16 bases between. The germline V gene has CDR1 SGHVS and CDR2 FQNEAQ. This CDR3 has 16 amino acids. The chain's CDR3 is CASSQRRPADNSPLHF. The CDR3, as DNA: TGTGCCAGCAGCCAAAGGAGACCGGCTGATAATTCACCCCTCCACTTT.

Written as DNA, the CDR3 is TGTGCCAGTAGTATAGGCCTTCTTCCGGGACTGCTAGCCAAAAACATTCAGTACTTC. It translates to CASSIGLLPGLLAKNIQYF. The rearrangement joins TRBV19 to TRBJ2-4; possibly TRBD2 for D (6 bases). The V gene lost 1 base and the J gene lost 0 bases, with 19 bases spanning the gap. Germline CDR1 LNHDA, CDR2 SQIVND (reference sequence). The CDR3 has 19 amino acids. The full variable domain, its missing parts supplied by reference TRBV19 and TRBJ2-4, is DGGITQSPKYLFRKEGQNVTLSCEQNLNHDAMYWYRQDPGQGLRLIYYSQIVNDFQKGDIAEGYSVSREKKESFPLTVTSAQKNPTAFYLCASSIGLLPGLLAKNIQYFGAGTRLSVL.

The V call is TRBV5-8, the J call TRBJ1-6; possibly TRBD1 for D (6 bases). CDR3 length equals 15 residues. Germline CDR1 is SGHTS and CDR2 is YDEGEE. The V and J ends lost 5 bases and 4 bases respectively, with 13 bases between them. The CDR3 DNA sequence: TGTGCCAGCAGGGATCGGACAGAGTATAATTCACCCCTCCACTTT. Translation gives CASRDRTEYNSPLHF.

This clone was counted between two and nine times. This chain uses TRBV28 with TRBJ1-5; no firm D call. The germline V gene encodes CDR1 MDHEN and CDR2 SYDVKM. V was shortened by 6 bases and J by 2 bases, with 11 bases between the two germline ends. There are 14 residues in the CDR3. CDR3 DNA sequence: TGTGCCAGCAGCCTCCCGCCGGGCAATCAGCCCCAGCATTTT. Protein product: CASSLPPGNQPQHF.

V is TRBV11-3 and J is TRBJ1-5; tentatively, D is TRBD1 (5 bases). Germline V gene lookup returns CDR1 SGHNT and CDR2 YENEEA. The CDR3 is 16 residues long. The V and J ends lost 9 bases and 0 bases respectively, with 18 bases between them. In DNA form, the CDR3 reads TGTGCCAGGGGGCCGTGGGGGGGGAGTAGCAATCAGCCCCAGCATTTT. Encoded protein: CARGPWGGSSNQPQHF.

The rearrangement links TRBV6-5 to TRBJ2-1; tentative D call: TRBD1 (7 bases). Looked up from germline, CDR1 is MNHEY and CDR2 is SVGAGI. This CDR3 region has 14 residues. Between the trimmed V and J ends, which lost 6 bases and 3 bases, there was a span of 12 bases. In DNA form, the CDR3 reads TGTGCCAGCAGGGGGGGACAGAGCTACAATGAGCAGTTCTTC. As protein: CASRGGQSYNEQFF.

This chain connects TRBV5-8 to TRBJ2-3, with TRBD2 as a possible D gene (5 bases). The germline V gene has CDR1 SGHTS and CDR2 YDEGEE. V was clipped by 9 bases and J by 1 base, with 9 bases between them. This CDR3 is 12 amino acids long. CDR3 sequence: CATGLGTDTQYF. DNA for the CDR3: TGTGCCACCGGACTGGGCACAGATACGCAGTATTTT.

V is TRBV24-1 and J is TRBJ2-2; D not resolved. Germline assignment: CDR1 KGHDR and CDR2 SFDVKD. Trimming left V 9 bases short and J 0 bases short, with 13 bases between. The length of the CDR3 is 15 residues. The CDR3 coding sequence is TGTGCCACCTACTCCCCGCAATCGAACACCGGGGAGCTGTTTTTT. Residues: CATYSPQSNTGELFF.

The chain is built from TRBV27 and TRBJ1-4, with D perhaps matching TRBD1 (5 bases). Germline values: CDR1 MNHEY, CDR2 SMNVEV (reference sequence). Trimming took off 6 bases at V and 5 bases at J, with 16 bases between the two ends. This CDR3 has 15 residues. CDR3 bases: TGTGCCAGCAGCCCTACGGGGGGGGAGAATGAAAAACTGTTTTTT. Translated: CASSPTGGENEKLFF.

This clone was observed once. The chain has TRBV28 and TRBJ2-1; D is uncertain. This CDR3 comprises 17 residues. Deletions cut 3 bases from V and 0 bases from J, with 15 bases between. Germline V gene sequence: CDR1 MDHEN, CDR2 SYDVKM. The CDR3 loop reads CASSFPVDENSYNEQFF. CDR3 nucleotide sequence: TGTGCCAGCAGTTTCCCCGTAGATGAAAACTCCTACAATGAGCAGTTCTTC.

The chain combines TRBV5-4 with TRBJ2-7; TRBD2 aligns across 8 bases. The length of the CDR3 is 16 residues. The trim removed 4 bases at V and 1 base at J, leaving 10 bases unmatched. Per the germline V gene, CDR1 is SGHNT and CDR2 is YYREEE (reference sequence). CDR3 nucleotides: TGTGCCAGCAGCGGGGGCTGGAGCGGGAGTTCCTACGAGCAGTACTTC. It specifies CASSGGWSGSSYEQYF.

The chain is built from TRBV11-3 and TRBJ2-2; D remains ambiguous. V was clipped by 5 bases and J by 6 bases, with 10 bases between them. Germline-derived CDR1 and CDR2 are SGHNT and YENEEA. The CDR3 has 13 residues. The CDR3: CASSTRSAGELFF. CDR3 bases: TGTGCCAGCAGCACCCGATCGGCCGGGGAGCTGTTTTTT.

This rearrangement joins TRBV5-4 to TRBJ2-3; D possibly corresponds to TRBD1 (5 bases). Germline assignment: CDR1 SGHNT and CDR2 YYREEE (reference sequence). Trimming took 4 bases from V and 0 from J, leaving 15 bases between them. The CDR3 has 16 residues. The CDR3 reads CASSIDGQPSTDTQYF. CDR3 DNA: TGTGCCAGCAGCATAGACGGACAACCTAGCACAGATACGCAGTATTTT.

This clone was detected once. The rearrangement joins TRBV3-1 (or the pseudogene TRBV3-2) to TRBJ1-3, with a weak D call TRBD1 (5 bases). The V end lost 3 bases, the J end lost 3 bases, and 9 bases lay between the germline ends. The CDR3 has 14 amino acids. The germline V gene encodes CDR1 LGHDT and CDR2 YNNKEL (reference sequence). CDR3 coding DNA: TGTGCCAGCAGCCAGGGGCTAATTGGAAACACCATATATTTT. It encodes CASSQGLIGNTIYF.

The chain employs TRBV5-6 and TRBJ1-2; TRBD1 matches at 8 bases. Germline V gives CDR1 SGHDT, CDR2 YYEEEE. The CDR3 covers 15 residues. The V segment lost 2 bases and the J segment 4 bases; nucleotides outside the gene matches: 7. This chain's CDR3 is CASSFSGGEVYGYTF. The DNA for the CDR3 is TGTGCCAGCAGCTTTTCAGGGGGCGAGGTCTATGGCTACACCTTC.

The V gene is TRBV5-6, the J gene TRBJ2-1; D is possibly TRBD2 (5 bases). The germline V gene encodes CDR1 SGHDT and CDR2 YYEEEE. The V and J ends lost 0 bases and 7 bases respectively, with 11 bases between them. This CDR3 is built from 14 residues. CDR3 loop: CASSLEAPGNEQFF. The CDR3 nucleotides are TGTGCCAGCAGCTTGGAAGCGCCGGGGAATGAGCAGTTCTTC. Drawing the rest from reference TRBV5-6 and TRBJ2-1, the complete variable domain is DAGVTQSPTHLIKTRGQQVTLRCSPKSGHDTVSWYQQALGQGPQFIFQYYEEEERQRGNFPDRFSGHQFPNYSSELNVNALLLGDSALYLCASSLEAPGNEQFFGPGTRLTVL.

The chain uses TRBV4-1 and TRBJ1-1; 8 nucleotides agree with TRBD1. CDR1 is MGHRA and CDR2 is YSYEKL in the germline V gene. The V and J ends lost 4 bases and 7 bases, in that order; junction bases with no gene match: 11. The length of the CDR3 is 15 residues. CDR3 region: CASSPRTGQPREAFF. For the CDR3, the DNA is TGCGCCAGCAGCCCCCGGACAGGGCAGCCGCGTGAAGCTTTCTTT.

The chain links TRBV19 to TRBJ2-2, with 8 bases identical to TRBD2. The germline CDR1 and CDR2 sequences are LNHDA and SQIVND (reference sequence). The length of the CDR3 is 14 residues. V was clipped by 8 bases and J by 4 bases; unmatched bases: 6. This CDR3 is CASLFAGGTGELFF. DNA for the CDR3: TGTGCCAGTCTCTTCGCGGGGGGCACCGGGGAGCTGTTTTTT.

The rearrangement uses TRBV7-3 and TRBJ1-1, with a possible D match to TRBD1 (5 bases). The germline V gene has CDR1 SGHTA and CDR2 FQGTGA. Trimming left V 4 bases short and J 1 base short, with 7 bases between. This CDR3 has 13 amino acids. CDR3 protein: CASSYGGNTEAFF. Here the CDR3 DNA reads TGTGCCAGCAGCTACGGGGGGAACACTGAAGCTTTCTTT.

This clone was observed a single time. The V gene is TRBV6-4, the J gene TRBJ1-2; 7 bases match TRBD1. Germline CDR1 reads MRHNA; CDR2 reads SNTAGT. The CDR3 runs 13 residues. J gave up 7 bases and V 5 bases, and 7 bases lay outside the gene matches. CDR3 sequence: CASSSNTGAGYTF. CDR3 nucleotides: TGTGCCAGCAGTTCAAATACAGGGGCTGGCTACACCTTC.

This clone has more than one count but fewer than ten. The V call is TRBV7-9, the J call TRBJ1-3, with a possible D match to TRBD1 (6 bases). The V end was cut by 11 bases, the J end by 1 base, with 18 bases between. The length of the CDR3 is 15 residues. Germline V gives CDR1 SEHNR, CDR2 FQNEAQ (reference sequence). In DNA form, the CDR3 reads TGTGCCTCCTTGGGGCAGGGGCTATCTGGAAACACCATATATTTT. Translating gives CASLGQGLSGNTIYF.

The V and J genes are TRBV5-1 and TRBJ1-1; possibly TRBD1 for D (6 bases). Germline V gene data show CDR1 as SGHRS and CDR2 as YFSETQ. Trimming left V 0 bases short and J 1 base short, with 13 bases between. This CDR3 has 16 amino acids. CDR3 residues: CASSLGLTGRNTEAFF. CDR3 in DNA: TGCGCCAGCAGCTTGGGTTTAACAGGGCGGAACACTGAAGCTTTCTTT.

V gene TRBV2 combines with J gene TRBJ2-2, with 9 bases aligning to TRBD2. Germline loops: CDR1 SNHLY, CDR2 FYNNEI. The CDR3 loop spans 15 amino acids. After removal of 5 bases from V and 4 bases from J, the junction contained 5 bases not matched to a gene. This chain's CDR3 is CASSSSGVSTGELFF. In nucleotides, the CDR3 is TGTGCCAGCAGTTCTAGCGGGGTTAGCACCGGGGAGCTGTTTTTT.

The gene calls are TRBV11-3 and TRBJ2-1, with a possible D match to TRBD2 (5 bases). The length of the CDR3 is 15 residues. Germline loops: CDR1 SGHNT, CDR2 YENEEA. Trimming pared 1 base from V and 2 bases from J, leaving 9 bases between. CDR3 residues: CASSLGGSTYNEQFF. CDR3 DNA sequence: TGTGCCAGCAGCTTAGGAGGGAGTACCTACAATGAGCAGTTCTTC. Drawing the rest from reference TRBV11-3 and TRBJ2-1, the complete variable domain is EAGVVQSPRYKIIEKKQPVAFWCNPISGHNTLYWYLQNLGQGPELLIRYENEEAVDDSQLPKDRFSAERLKGVDSTLKIQPAELGDSAVYLCASSLGGSTYNEQFFGPGTRLTVL.

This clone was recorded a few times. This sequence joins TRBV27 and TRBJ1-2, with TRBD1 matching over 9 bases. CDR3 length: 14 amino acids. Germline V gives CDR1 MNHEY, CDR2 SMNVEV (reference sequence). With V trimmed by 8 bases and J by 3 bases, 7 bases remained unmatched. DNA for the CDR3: TGTGCCAGCTTCGGGACAGGGCTCTACTATGGCTACACCTTC. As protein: CASFGTGLYYGYTF.

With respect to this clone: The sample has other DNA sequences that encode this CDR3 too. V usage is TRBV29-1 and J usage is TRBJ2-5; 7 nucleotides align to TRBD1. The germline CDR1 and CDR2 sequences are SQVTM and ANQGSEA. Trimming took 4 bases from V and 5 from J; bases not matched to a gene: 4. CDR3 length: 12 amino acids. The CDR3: CSVGGGGETQYF. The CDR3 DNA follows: TGCAGCGTTGGAGGGGGCGGGGAGACCCAGTACTTC.